One sample yielded the 24 T cell receptor beta chains listed below, sequenced in a study of blood T cell repertoires in COVID-19 (dated by TCRdb to 2018 to 2020). Library preparation employed the immunoSEQ multiplex PCR assay. TCRdb stores this immuneACCESS table with in-frame sequences only. Part of the clones is absent; in the studies checked, under half of the shortfall reflects unresolved V genes, and no reason is known for the rest. In this sample the table shows about 34,000 clones, roughly 80% of which occur a single time. The leading ten clones occupy 15% to 20% of the sample. Sequencing used peripheral blood. The receptor source for this set is a human donor in a cohort sampled during active COVID-19.

The V gene is TRBV30, the J gene TRBJ1-2; 10 bases align to TRBD1. CDR1 is GTSNPN, CDR2 SVGIG, per germline (reference sequence). V lost 4 bases to trimming and J lost 0 bases; unmatched junction nucleotides: 8. CDR3 length equals 16 residues. The CDR3 spells CAWTRTGTGANYGYTF. CDR3 DNA sequence: TGTGCCTGGACCCGCACGGGGACAGGGGCTAACTATGGCTACACCTTC.

The V gene is TRBV7-9, the J gene TRBJ2-3, with D perhaps TRBD2 (6 bases). Trimming removed 11 bases from V and 1 base from J, with 19 bases in between. Germline lookup yields CDR1 SEHNR and CDR2 FQNEAQ (reference sequence). There are 15 residues in the CDR3. The CDR3 DNA reads as TGTGCCGCGGGAATGGTAATCAGGGGCACAGATACGCAGTATTTT. It yields the protein CAAGMVIRGTDTQYF.

J is TRBJ2-1 and V is TRBV7-8; D possibly corresponds to TRBD2 (6 bases). The CDR3 sequence is 15 residues long. Germline loops: CDR1 SGHVS, CDR2 FQNEAQ. Trimming shortened V by 5 bases and J by 6 bases, and 17 bases separated the two germline ends. The CDR3 region is CASSPRDFNVNEQFF. The DNA for the CDR3 is TGTGCCAGCAGCCCTCGGGACTTTAATGTCAATGAGCAGTTCTTC.

The DNA of the CDR3 is TGTGCCAGCCAGGACACCTCTGGAAACACCATATATTTT. Its protein product is CASQDTSGNTIYF. V is TRBV6-5 and J is TRBJ1-3; TRBD1 might be the D (5 bases). Deletions cut 8 bases from V and 0 bases from J, with 8 bases between. CDR1 and CDR2 (germline): MNHEY, SVGAGI. The CDR3 covers 13 residues.

The chain is built from TRBV28 and TRBJ2-7; 9 bases are a match to TRBD2. This CDR3 region has 12 residues. Germline V gene lookup returns CDR1 MDHEN and CDR2 SYDVKM. V shed 5 bases, J shed 12 bases, and the junction held 8 bases outside the gene matches. The CDR3 region has the DNA TGTGCCAGCAGTCCACTAGCGGGTTCGCGGTACTTC. This translates into CASSPLAGSRYF.

The chain carries TRBV2 and TRBJ1-5, with unresolved D. Germline values: CDR1 SNHLY, CDR2 FYNNEI. The CDR3 totals 14 residues. The V end lost 6 bases, the J end lost 2 bases, and 11 bases lay between the germline ends. As DNA, the CDR3 is TGTGCCAGCAGCCTAGACTTTGGCAATCAGCCCCAGCATTTT. It yields the protein CASSLDFGNQPQHF.

The chain combines TRBV7-9 with TRBJ2-5; no clear D gene. CDR1 and CDR2 (germline): SEHNR, FQNEAQ (reference sequence). V was pared by 5 bases and J by 5 bases, with 9 bases between. This CDR3 spans 12 amino acids. CDR3 in amino acids: CASSVRAETQYF. Here the CDR3 DNA reads TGTGCCAGCAGCGTCCGTGCGGAGACCCAGTACTTC.

The chain has TRBV24-1 and TRBJ1-2; D remains unclear. In germline, CDR1 is KGHDR, CDR2 SFDVKD. This CDR3 comprises 8 residues. V dropped 12 bases and J dropped 8 bases, with 6 bases sitting between them. CDR3 DNA sequence: TGTGCCCCTAAGGGCTACACCTTC. It codes for CAPKGYTF.

V is TRBV6-5 and J is TRBJ1-4, with D uncertain. Germline-derived CDR1 and CDR2 are MNHEY and SVGAGI. This CDR3 has 13 residues. V lost 8 bases, J lost 8 bases, and 15 bases lay in between. The CDR3 region has the DNA TGTGCCAGCTCCAAGGTCCTGAGGGAAAAACTGTTTTTT. Translated, it gives CASSKVLREKLFF.

There are a few counts of this clone. The chain carries TRBV5-1 and TRBJ2-1, with D maybe TRBD1 (5 bases). Germline assignment: CDR1 SGHRS and CDR2 YFSETQ. V lost 2 bases, J lost 9 bases, and 18 bases lay in between. The CDR3 spans 15 residues. The CDR3 coding sequence is TGCGCCAGCAGCTTCGGTGGGGCCCGGGTGGGTGAGCAGTTCTTC. Amino acid sequence: CASSFGGARVGEQFF.

This clone was recorded once. This sequence joins TRBV24-1 and TRBJ2-5; TRBD2 matches at 7 bases. V lost 3 bases to trimming and J lost 6 bases; unmatched junction nucleotides: 9. The CDR3 totals 15 residues. The V gene's germline CDR1 is KGHDR and CDR2 SFDVKD. In DNA form, the CDR3 reads TGTGCCACCAGTGATGGTGGACTAGAGAGGAAGACCCAGTACTTC. Its protein product is CATSDGGLERKTQYF.

The chain joins TRBV7-2 to TRBJ1-2; possibly TRBD1 for D (6 bases). Germline V gives CDR1 SGHTA, CDR2 FQGNSA. V shed 5 bases and J shed 7 bases, with 14 bases lying between them. The CDR3 loop spans 13 amino acids. This chain's CDR3 is CASSVRGVSGYTF. The CDR3 nucleotides are TGTGCCAGCAGCGTCAGGGGTGTAAGTGGCTACACCTTC. The whole variable domain, remainder taken from reference TRBV7-2 and TRBJ1-2, is GAGVSQSPSNKVTEKGKDVELRCDPISGHTALYWYRQSLGQGLEFLIYFQGNSAPDKSGLPSDRFSAERTGGSVSTLTIQRTQQEDSAVYLCASSVRGVSGYTFGSGTRLTVV.

The chain links TRBV6-2 or TRBV6-3 to TRBJ2-5; TRBD2 aligns across 8 bases. Germline values: CDR1 MNHEY, CDR2 SVGEGT. Germline trimming cut 0 bases from V and 2 bases from J; bases unmatched to any gene: 17. CDR3 length equals 20 residues. The CDR3 sequence is CASSYSIGQRPGLDQETQYF. CDR3 nucleotides: TGTGCCAGCAGTTACTCGATAGGACAGCGACCGGGACTAGATCAAGAGACCCAGTACTTC.

This chain joins TRBV12-3 or TRBV12-4 and TRBJ2-1; no clear D gene. V shed 3 bases and J shed 9 bases, with 9 bases lying between them. This CDR3 has 12 amino acids. In DNA, the CDR3 is TGTGCCAGCAGTTTCAGTAGCAGTGAGCAGTTCTTC. It codes for CASSFSSSEQFF.

About this clone itself: Mismatch with germline at one junction end may stem from a read error. This chain joins TRBV5-1 and TRBJ2-1; possible D gene TRBD1, 5 bases. This CDR3 has 13 residues. CDR1 is SGHRS and CDR2 is YFSETQ in the germline V gene. CDR3 DNA: TGCGCCAGCAGTTTGGGGCAGGGCTTGGGGCAGTTCTTC. This translates into CASSLGQGLGQFF.

In this sample, this clone turned up once. This chain uses TRBV5-4 with TRBJ1-2, with TRBD1 matching 9 bases. The CDR3 is 16 residues long. Germline trimming cut 4 bases from V and 4 bases from J; bases unmatched to any gene: 11. Germline loops: CDR1 SGHNT, CDR2 YYREEE (reference sequence). CDR3 in amino acids: CASSRSWTGAIYGYTF. The CDR3 nucleotides are TGTGCCAGCAGCCGCTCTTGGACAGGGGCTATCTATGGCTACACCTTC.

The chain has TRBV19 and TRBJ2-2, with D unclear. Germline V gene data show CDR1 as LNHDA and CDR2 as SQIVND (reference sequence). V was shortened by 2 bases and J by 6 bases, with 7 bases between the two germline ends. The CDR3 spans 13 residues. The CDR3 DNA sequence: TGTGCCAGTAGTATAAGAGGCCCCGGGGAGCTGTTTTTT. Protein: CASSIRGPGELFF. The full variable domain, its missing parts supplied by reference TRBV19 and TRBJ2-2, is DGGITQSPKYLFRKEGQNVTLSCEQNLNHDAMYWYRQDPGQGLRLIYYSQIVNDFQKGDIAEGYSVSREKKESFPLTVTSAQKNPTAFYLCASSIRGPGELFFGEGSRLTVL.

This clone was seen only a few times. The chain has TRBV29-1 and TRBJ2-7; tentatively, D is TRBD2 (6 bases). Germline assignment: CDR1 SQVTM and CDR2 ANQGSEA. The V and J ends lost 4 bases and 3 bases respectively, with 19 bases between them. The CDR3 loop spans 15 amino acids. CDR3 amino acids: CSVGVGGWVIYEQYF. Written as DNA, the CDR3 is TGCAGCGTTGGTGTCGGAGGGTGGGTGATCTACGAGCAGTACTTC.

This chain links TRBV28 with TRBJ2-7; the match to TRBD1 covers 8 bases. Germline CDR1 is MDHEN and CDR2 is SYDVKM. The ends lost 6 bases at V and 6 bases at J; junction bases unmatched: 16. The CDR3 has 16 amino acids. CDR3 protein: CASSRLWTGKSGEQYF. CDR3 sequence (DNA): TGTGCCAGCAGCCGCCTCTGGACAGGGAAGTCGGGCGAGCAGTACTTC.

J is TRBJ2-7 and V is TRBV27; the match to TRBD1 covers 11 bases. The germline gives CDR1 MNHEY, CDR2 SMNVEV (reference sequence). The junction had 9 bases not matched to a gene; V was cut back by 7 bases and J by 4 bases. CDR3 length: 15 residues. The CDR3 DNA is TGTGCCAGCACCTCAGGGGGGACAGGGGGTTACGAGCAGTACTTC. It codes for CASTSGGTGGYEQYF.

This rearrangement joins TRBV18 to TRBJ2-5, with a possible D match to TRBD1 (6 bases). V gave up 4 bases and J gave up 2 bases, with 8 bases separating them. Germline values: CDR1 KGHSH, CDR2 LQKENI. This CDR3 spans 13 amino acids. This chain's CDR3 is CASSLGQQETQYF. The CDR3 DNA reads as TGTGCCAGCTCACTTGGACAGCAAGAGACCCAGTACTTC. The complete variable domain, with remaining parts taken from reference TRBV18 and TRBJ2-5, reads NAGVMQNPRHLVRRRGQEARLRCSPMKGHSHVYWYRQLPEEGLKFMVYLQKENIIDESGMPKERFSAEFPKEGPSILRIQQVVRGDSAAYFCASSLGQQETQYFGPGTRLLVL.

This clone was seen only a few times. The chain uses TRBV5-1 and TRBJ2-5, with 8 bases identical to TRBD1. Germline V gene lookup returns CDR1 SGHRS and CDR2 YFSETQ. The V and J ends lost 5 bases and 5 bases, in that order; junction bases with no gene match: 17. The CDR3 is made up of 17 amino acids. In DNA, the CDR3 is TGCGCCAGCAGGCCACAGGGGGGCGGACCTCTAGGGGAGACCCAGTACTTC. This gives the protein CASRPQGGGPLGETQYF. The full variable domain, with the rest looked up from reference TRBV5-1 and TRBJ2-5, is KAGVTQTPRYLIKTRGQQVTLSCSPISGHRSVSWYQQTPGQGLQFLFEYFSETQRNKGNFPGRFSGRQFSNSRSEMNVSTLELGDSALYLCASRPQGGGPLGETQYFGPGTRLLVL.

The V gene is TRBV6-1, the J gene TRBJ2-5; a weak D match, TRBD2 (5 bases). CDR3 length: 22 amino acids. The germline CDR1 and CDR2 sequences are MNHNS and SASEGT. V was shortened by 2 bases and J by 5 bases, with 36 bases between the two germline ends. In DNA form, the CDR3 reads TGTGCCAGCAGTGAACCTAGCAAATTCCCCATCCGGGATATTGCGGGCATTGAGACCCAGTACTTC. Its translation: CASSEPSKFPIRDIAGIETQYF.

This clone was counted a few times. The chain recombines TRBV19 with TRBJ1-1, with TRBD1 matching over 7 bases. The CDR3 extends over 12 amino acids. J was trimmed by 8 bases and V by 5 bases; bases with no gene match: 5. The V gene's germline CDR1 is LNHDA and CDR2 SQIVND (reference sequence). The CDR3 sequence: CASSSNRGEAFF. Written as DNA, the CDR3 is TGTGCCAGTAGTTCAAACAGGGGAGAAGCTTTCTTT.